A selection of T cell receptor beta chains follows, all from one sample in a study of blood T cell repertoires in COVID-19. Sequencing used immunoSEQ multiplex PCR; TCRdb keeps in-frame clones, though not all of them. This sample carries roughly 41,000 clones, 87% of them seen once, and the ten largest clones take approximately 16%. The sequenced sample consisted of peripheral blood. These receptors were obtained from a human donor in a cohort sampled during active COVID-19. Each CDR3 is given with its conserved first and last residue. Fields, in order: clone size, J gene, D gene, V gene, CDR3 protein, CDR3 DNA. A D gene is named only where the DNA matches it firmly. Clone size is shown for a subset of rows, as once, few, many or a class of expanded clone.

>NA|TRBJ1-1|TRBD1|TRBV5-4
CASSAEQGSTEAFF
TGTGCCAGCAGCGCAGAACAGGGGAGCACTGAAGCTTTCTTT
>NA|TRBJ2-7|TRBD2|TRBV3-1/TRBV3-2
CASSQPGAGTYEQYF
TGTGCCAGCAGCCAACCGGGAGCGGGAACCTACGAGCAGTACTTC
>NA|TRBJ2-7|TRBD1|TRBV2
CASSDAWDRNYEQYF
TGTGCCAGCAGTGACGCTTGGGACAGGAACTACGAGCAGTACTTC
>NA|TRBJ2-2|NA|TRBV5-6
CASSSGLGGELFF
TGTGCCAGCAGCTCAGGGTTAGGCGGGGAGCTGTTTTTT
>NA|TRBJ1-2|TRBD1|TRBV6-5
CASSSTGTGGYTF
TGTGCCAGCAGTAGTACCGGGACAGGGGGCTACACCTTC
>once|TRBJ1-3|NA|TRBV7-9
CASSLLRGRNGNTIYF
TGTGCCAGCAGCTTACTCCGGGGAAGAAACGGAAACACCATATATTTT
>NA|TRBJ1-2|TRBD1|TRBV9
CASSQNRGIGGYTF
TGTGCCAGCAGCCAAAACAGGGGGATCGGCGGCTACACCTTC
>NA|TRBJ2-7|NA|TRBV3-1/TRBV3-2
CASSQDLSKGREQYF
TGTGCCAGCAGCCAAGATCTCAGTAAGGGGCGGGAGCAGTACTTC
>NA|TRBJ1-5|NA|TRBV12-5
CASGPDRYSNQPQHF
TGTGCTAGTGGCCCTGACAGGTATAGCAATCAGCCCCAGCATTTT
>NA|TRBJ2-7|TRBD2|TRBV2
CASSDSSGGRSSYEQYF
TGTGCCAGCAGTGACTCCAGCGGGGGGAGGAGCTCCTACGAGCAGTACTTC
>NA|TRBJ1-4|TRBD1|TRBV15
CATSSGTEVNEKLFF
TGTGCCACCAGCAGTGGGACAGAGGTTAATGAAAAACTGTTTTTT
>NA|TRBJ2-7|NA|TRBV6-5
CASSSPYEQYF
TGTGCCAGCAGTTCTCCCTACGAGCAGTACTTC
>once|TRBJ1-6|TRBD1|TRBV6-1
CASSEEVWTGLNSPLHF
TGTGCCAGCAGTGAAGAGGTTTGGACAGGCTTGAATTCACCCCTCCACTTT
>NA|TRBJ2-7|NA|TRBV20-1
CSARNTYEQYF
TGCAGTGCTAGAAACACCTACGAGCAGTACTTC
>NA|TRBJ1-5|NA|TRBV28
CASSLSGTQDSNQPQHF
TGTGCCAGCAGTTTATCCGGGACACAGGATAGCAATCAGCCCCAGCATTTT
>NA|TRBJ1-1|NA|TRBV6-6
CASRRTTFLNTEAFF
TGTGCCAGCAGGAGGACTACCTTCCTTAACACTGAAGCTTTCTTT
>NA|TRBJ1-2|NA|TRBV29-1
CSAHSSDGYTF
TGCAGCGCTCATTCGTCGGATGGCTACACCTTC
>NA|TRBJ1-4|NA|TRBV6-5
CASSRVGQPLF
TGTGCCAGCAGTCGGGTGGGGCAACCTCTTTTT
>NA|TRBJ2-2|TRBD1|TRBV7-2
CASSLRGPKTGELFF
TGTGCCAGCAGCTTAAGGGGGCCAAAAACCGGGGAGCTGTTTTTT
>NA|TRBJ2-3|TRBD2|TRBV4-2
CASSSGLETDTQYF
TGTGCCAGCAGCTCGGGACTAGAGACAGATACGCAGTATTTT
>NA|TRBJ2-7|NA|TRBV6-2/TRBV6-3
CASSYSGSTEQYF
TGTGCCAGCAGTTACTCGGGTAGCACCGAGCAGTACTTC
>NA|TRBJ1-1|NA|TRBV30
CAWSVWGGASTEAFF
TGTGCCTGGAGTGTATGGGGGGGCGCATCCACTGAAGCTTTCTTT
>NA|TRBJ2-7|TRBD1|TRBV18
CASSPRDRAYEQYF
TGTGCCAGCTCACCTCGGGACAGGGCCTACGAGCAGTACTTC
>NA|TRBJ2-7|TRBD2|TRBV13
CASSLGPGREYPKYF
TGTGCCAGCAGCTTAGGTCCAGGGAGGGAATATCCTAAGTACTTC
>NA|TRBJ1-2|TRBD1|TRBV7-3
CASSRTGGYGYTF
TGTGCCAGCAGCAGGACAGGGGGCTATGGCTACACCTTC
>NA|TRBJ1-3|NA|TRBV6-6
CASRGRGVAGNTIYF
TGTGCCAGCAGGGGACGGGGGGTCGCTGGAAACACCATATATTTT
>NA|TRBJ1-3|TRBD1|TRBV19
CASKNRGSGNTIYF
TGTGCCAGTAAAAACAGGGGATCCGGAAACACCATATATTTT
>once|TRBJ1-1|NA|TRBV25-1
CASSEGGGLEAFF
TGTGCCAGCAGTGAAGGAGGTGGGCTTGAAGCTTTCTTT
>NA|TRBJ2-2|NA|TRBV18
CASSPSLVSTGELFF
TGTGCCAGCTCACCTTCGCTAGTATCCACCGGGGAGCTGTTTTTT
>NA|TRBJ2-1|NA|TRBV7-3
CASSLSGGPNEQFF
TGTGCCAGCAGCTTAAGTGGAGGGCCCAATGAGCAGTTCTTC
>NA|TRBJ2-5|NA|TRBV7-2
CASSLRGYETQYF
TGTGCCAGCAGCTTACGCGGTTACGAGACCCAGTACTTC
>NA|TRBJ1-1|NA|TRBV7-2
CASSLFRPGDVAFF
TGTGCCAGCAGCTTATTTCGGCCAGGGGATGTAGCTTTCTTT
>NA|TRBJ2-7|NA|TRBV3-1/TRBV3-2
CASSFGQGGRFEQYF
TGTGCCAGCAGTTTTGGACAGGGAGGGAGGTTCGAGCAGTACTTC
>NA|TRBJ2-7|NA|TRBV7-8
CASSPRLDGYEQYF
TGTGCCAGCAGCCCAAGATTAGATGGTTACGAGCAGTACTTC
>once|TRBJ2-7|TRBD1|TRBV3-1/TRBV3-2
CASSPRDRGYREQYF
TGTGCCAGCAGCCCTAGGGACAGGGGATATCGCGAGCAGTACTTC
>once|TRBJ2-3|TRBD2|TRBV9
CASSVSGGGGTDTQYF
TGTGCCAGCAGCGTCTCGGGAGGGGGAGGCACAGATACGCAGTATTTT
>NA|TRBJ1-5|NA|TRBV9
CASSVDGDKNQPQHF
TGTGCCAGCAGCGTAGACGGGGACAAGAATCAGCCCCAGCATTTT
>NA|TRBJ1-1|NA|TRBV7-9
CASRKKTLNTEAFF
TGTGCCAGCAGAAAAAAAACATTGAACACTGAAGCTTTCTTT
>NA|TRBJ2-7|NA|TRBV5-8
CASSLLFDF
TGTGCCAGCAGCTTGCTTTTTGACTTC
>few|TRBJ2-7|NA|TRBV27
CASSVRERIDEQYF
TGTGCCAGCAGTGTCAGGGAACGGATAGACGAGCAGTACTTC
>NA|TRBJ2-7|TRBD2|TRBV7-8
CASSLAGGGYEQYF
TGTGCCAGCAGCTTAGCGGGGGGGGGATACGAGCAGTACTTC
>NA|TRBJ1-1|TRBD1|TRBV19
CASSTRQGKMNTEAFF
TGTGCCAGTAGTACGAGACAGGGAAAAATGAACACTGAAGCTTTCTTT